The entry below gives a single T cell receptor beta chain sequence along with its context. This sample is drawn from a study of technical replicates of blood from a few donors. Method: immunoSEQ multiplex PCR; TCRdb's copy keeps in-frame clones and lacks some. The sample records 72,000 or so clones, approximately 93% being singletons. Germline lookup yields CDR1 ENHRY and CDR2 SYGVKD. The CDR3 is made up of 13 amino acids. The V end lost 5 bases, the J end lost 6 bases, and 11 bases lay between the germline ends. The material sequenced was T cells isolated from PBMCs. The chain joins TRBV10-3 to TRBJ2-1; D is possibly TRBD2 (6 bases). The sequence derives from a human donor in good health. The CDR3 reads CAISQVGGNEQFF. In DNA, the CDR3 is TGTGCCATCAGTCAGGTCGGGGGCAATGAGCAGTTCTTC.